The 30 T cell receptor beta chains given below trace back to one sample, sequenced in a study of T cells after yellow fever vaccination. TCRdb re-derived calls from the 5' RACE reads in MiXCR, one entry per CDR3 protein. The sample has around 500,000 distinct CDR3 sequences, just over 20% seen once. This specimen consisted of PBMCs, obtained roughly 20 days after the first yellow fever vaccination. The receptor source for this set is a man aged 18 to 30 who received the YFV17D yellow fever vaccine.

The table lists this clonotype with many counts. This sequence joins TRBV4-1 and TRBJ2-5; D not resolved. V gave up 1 base and J gave up 5 bases, with 8 bases separating them. The CDR3 runs 13 residues. CDR1 and CDR2 (germline): MGHRA, YSYEKL. CDR3 in amino acids: CASSQAVRETQYF. The CDR3 nucleotides read TGCGCCAGCAGCCAAGCGGTTCGGGAGACCCAGTACTTC.

The chain links TRBV20-1 to TRBJ2-1, with no clear D. The CDR3 is made up of 15 amino acids. With 6 bases removed from V and 1 base from J, the gap between germline ends came to 16 bases. The germline gives CDR1 DFQATT, CDR2 SNEGSKA (reference sequence). The CDR3 DNA reads as TGCAGTGCACCGGGTGTAGGTCGATCCTACAATGAGCAGTTCTTC. This gives the protein CSAPGVGRSYNEQFF.

This chain joins TRBV7-2 and TRBJ2-1, with TRBD2 matching 7 bases. From germline, CDR1 is SGHTA and CDR2 FQGNSA. The CDR3 totals 13 residues. The V gene end was trimmed by 3 bases and the J gene end by 6 bases; junction bases not matched to a gene: 2. The CDR3 reads CASSFLAANEQFF. Here the CDR3 DNA reads TGTGCCAGCAGCTTTCTAGCGGCCAATGAGCAGTTCTTC.

This rearrangement joins TRBV14 to TRBJ1-1, with D hard to call. The CDR3 extends over 16 amino acids. Germline V lookup: CDR1 SGHDN, CDR2 FVKESK. V was clipped by 0 bases and J by 2 bases, with 13 bases between them. The CDR3: CASSQDLGQLNTEAFF. CDR3 sequence (DNA): TGTGCCAGCAGCCAAGATTTGGGCCAACTCAACACTGAAGCTTTCTTT.

The table lists this clonotype with a few counts. The V and J genes are TRBV7-3 and TRBJ2-1; D is possibly TRBD1 (5 bases). The V gene lost 1 base and the J gene lost 7 bases, with 14 bases spanning the gap. Germline V gene sequence: CDR1 SGHTA, CDR2 FQGTGA. This CDR3 is 15 amino acids long. The CDR3 is CASSLNQGWQNEQFF. The CDR3, as DNA: TGTGCCAGCAGCTTAAATCAGGGTTGGCAAAATGAGCAGTTCTTC.

This clonotype has a handful of counts. J is TRBJ1-1 and V is TRBV10-3; D is undetermined. V was trimmed by 3 bases and J by 6 bases, leaving 8 bases between them. CDR1 is ENHRY, CDR2 SYGVKD, per germline. The CDR3 consists of 12 residues. Here the CDR3 DNA reads TGTGCCATCAGTGATCCTGGCGCTGAAGCTTTCTTT. It yields the protein CAISDPGAEAFF.

The rearrangement joins TRBV7-2 to TRBJ2-7, with 11 bases that match TRBD2. This CDR3 is built from 15 residues. Germline CDR1 and CDR2: SGHTA and FQGNSA. V lost 4 bases and J lost 4; bases outside the gene matches: 6. The CDR3 is CASSSGTSGLYEQYF. CDR3 nucleotides: TGTGCCAGCAGCTCCGGGACTAGCGGTCTGTACGAGCAGTACTTC.

Only a few counts were recorded for this clonotype. The V call is TRBV5-1, the J call TRBJ2-1, with 12 bases identical to TRBD1. The V gene end was trimmed by 4 bases and the J gene end by 10 bases; junction bases not matched to a gene: 12. This CDR3 spans 16 amino acids. CDR1 SGHRS and CDR2 YFSETQ come from the germline V gene. The CDR3 is CASSPGQGALYEEQFF. DNA of the CDR3: TGCGCCAGCAGCCCGGGACAGGGGGCGTTATACGAGGAGCAGTTCTTC.

This clonotype showed up just a few times. This rearrangement joins TRBV2 to TRBJ1-2; TRBD1 agrees at 8 bases. Per the germline V gene, CDR1 is SNHLY and CDR2 is FYNNEI. This CDR3 is built from 14 residues. V lost 7 bases, J lost 2 bases, and 6 bases stayed unmatched. The CDR3 DNA reads TGTGCCAGCATCCAGGGGGCACAGAACTATGGCTACACCTTC. It is translated as CASIQGAQNYGYTF.

In nucleotides, the CDR3 is TGTGCCAGCAGCTTCCCGCCTGGCGGGGGCACAGATACGCAGTATTTT. Protein product: CASSFPPGGGTDTQYF. The chain employs TRBV7-9 and TRBJ2-3; D is possibly TRBD2 (6 bases). V was pared by 3 bases and J by 1 base, with 14 bases between. The CDR3 runs 16 residues. Germline V gene sequence: CDR1 SEHNR, CDR2 FQNEAQ (reference sequence).

This clonotype was detected a few times. The rearrangement links TRBV7-2 to TRBJ2-3; D is possibly TRBD2 (6 bases). The germline CDR1 and CDR2 sequences are SGHTA and FQGNSA. V was trimmed by 5 bases and J by 1 base, leaving 13 bases between them. The CDR3 has 15 amino acids. This CDR3 reads CASSPWASGTDTQYF. In DNA, the CDR3 is TGTGCCAGCAGCCCGTGGGCTAGCGGCACAGATACGCAGTATTTT.

V gene TRBV19 combines with J gene TRBJ2-7; D gene uncertain. From germline, CDR1 is LNHDA and CDR2 SQIVND (reference sequence). This CDR3 is 13 amino acids long. The ends were cut back, 3 bases at V and 4 bases at J, with 10 bases in the middle. In DNA form, the CDR3 reads TGTGCCAGTAGTATGGACCATGGATACGAGCAGTACTTC. Residues: CASSMDHGYEQYF. Filled out from reference TRBV19 and TRBJ2-7, the complete variable domain reads DGGITQSPKYLFRKEGQNVTLSCEQNLNHDAMYWYRQDPGQGLRLIYYSQIVNDFQKGDIAEGYSVSREKKESFPLTVTSAQKNPTAFYLCASSMDHGYEQYFGPGTRLTVT.

This clonotype appeared once. The J gene is TRBJ2-2, the V gene TRBV12-5, with 10 bases matching TRBD2. With 0 bases clipped from V and 6 bases from J, the junction kept 7 bases outside the gene matches. In germline, CDR1 is LGHNT, CDR2 FRNRAP. The CDR3 extends over 17 amino acids. The CDR3 is CASGLVLASGGPGELFF. The CDR3 DNA sequence: TGTGCTAGTGGTTTGGTACTGGCTAGCGGGGGCCCCGGGGAGCTGTTTTTT.

The rearrangement uses TRBV5-4 and TRBJ2-5; a possible D gene is TRBD2 (6 bases). Germline CDR1 SGHNT, CDR2 YYREEE (reference sequence). V lost 4 bases, J lost 8 bases, and 15 bases lay in between. The CDR3 is made up of 13 amino acids. The CDR3 sequence is CASSGPRRGTQYF. CDR3 coding DNA: TGTGCCAGCAGCGGACCGAGGAGGGGAACCCAGTACTTC. The full variable domain, its missing parts supplied by reference TRBV5-4 and TRBJ2-5, is ETGVTQSPTHLIKTRGQQVTLRCSSQSGHNTVSWYQQALGQGPQFIFQYYREEENGRGNFPPRFSGLQFPNYSSELNVNALELDDSALYLCASSGPRRGTQYFGPGTRLLVL.

This clonotype was observed a few times. Its ends do not fully match the called genes, so a read error is possible. This chain uses TRBV30 with TRBJ1-6; tentatively, D is TRBD1 (6 bases). The CDR3 has 12 residues. The V gene's germline CDR1 is GTSNPN and CDR2 SVGIG (reference sequence). CDR3 sequence reads: CAWNQPPGESLF. CDR3 DNA sequence: TGTGCCTGGAATCAACCCCCAGGGGAATCCCTCTTT.

V is TRBV18 and J is TRBJ1-5; D call uncertain. The CDR3 spans 11 residues. V was trimmed by 3 bases and J by 7 bases, leaving 4 bases between them. CDR1 and CDR2 (germline): KGHSH, LQKENI. CDR3 region: CASSPRQPQHF. CDR3 sequence (DNA): TGTGCCAGCTCACCCCGGCAGCCCCAGCATTTT.

This clonotype was picked up a small number of times. The chain has TRBV20-1 and TRBJ1-1; D not certain. The CDR3 length is 14 residues. Germline V gene data show CDR1 as DFQATT and CDR2 as SNEGSKA (reference sequence). Between the trimmed V and J ends, which lost 0 bases and 3 bases, there was a span of 11 bases. CDR3 DNA sequence: TGCAGTGCTAGAGATGGTCCGGCGGACACTGAAGCTTTCTTT. It translates to CSARDGPADTEAFF.

This clonotype was recorded at least ten times. J is TRBJ2-5 and V is TRBV7-6, with D unclear. The V and J ends lost 5 bases and 2 bases respectively, with 3 bases between them. Germline-derived CDR1 and CDR2 are SGHVS and FNYEAQ. The CDR3 totals 11 residues. The CDR3 DNA reads as TGTGCCAGCAGCAAGCAAGAGACCCAGTACTTC. Amino acid sequence: CASSKQETQYF.

This clonotype was seen a few times. The CDR3 sequence: CSARSVEQFF. CDR3 nucleotides: TGCAGTGCTAGGTCGGTTGAGCAGTTCTTC. The chain carries TRBV20-1 and TRBJ2-1; no clear D gene. Between the trimmed V and J ends, which lost 3 bases and 9 bases, there was a span of 6 bases. This CDR3 region has 10 residues. Germline V gene data show CDR1 as DFQATT and CDR2 as SNEGSKA (reference sequence).

This clonotype was seen a few times. The V and J genes are TRBV7-2 and TRBJ2-2, with D perhaps matching TRBD1 (6 bases). Germline-derived CDR1 and CDR2 are SGHTA and FQGNSA. V was cut by 6 bases and J by 4 bases, with 18 bases left in between. The CDR3 extends over 16 amino acids. CDR3 in DNA: TGTGCCAGCAGTTCCACAGGGTGGATAACCACCGGGGAGCTGTTTTTT. Protein product: CASSSTGWITTGELFF.

This clonotype was picked up a small number of times. The chain joins TRBV20-1 to TRBJ2-1; a weak D match, TRBD2 (7 bases). The CDR3 runs 16 residues. Germline V CDR1 and CDR2: DFQATT, SNEGSKA (reference sequence). The V gene lost 4 bases and the J gene lost 8 bases, with 24 bases spanning the gap. The CDR3 loop is CSAIEGGDARQHEQFF. In nucleotides, the CDR3 is TGCAGTGCTATAGAGGGGGGGGACGCCCGACAACATGAGCAGTTCTTC.

J is TRBJ2-5 and V is TRBV27, with TRBD1 as a possible D gene (6 bases). V lost 3 bases, J lost 7 bases, and 21 bases lay in between. The germline V gene has CDR1 MNHEY and CDR2 SMNVEV (reference sequence). The CDR3 is 16 residues long. DNA for the CDR3: TGTGCCAGCAGTTTTTTAACAGGGCCGATTAGAGGGACCCAGTACTTC. It yields the protein CASSFLTGPIRGTQYF.

The chain links TRBV20-1 to TRBJ2-1; 7 nucleotides match TRBD1. V dropped 4 bases and J dropped 7; count of bases not matched to a gene: 13. The CDR3 is made up of 15 amino acids. CDR1 is DFQATT and CDR2 is SNEGSKA in the germline V gene (reference sequence). CDR3 in amino acids: CSATFGTAGRNEQFF. The CDR3 DNA sequence: TGCAGTGCTACGTTTGGGACAGCTGGAAGGAATGAGCAGTTCTTC.

This clonotype has ten or more counts. The chain carries TRBV29-1 and TRBJ2-7; 7 nucleotides align to TRBD1. J gave up 1 base and V 3 bases, and 3 bases lay outside the gene matches. Germline V gene data show CDR1 as SQVTM and CDR2 as ANQGSEA. This CDR3 contains 13 residues. CDR3 in DNA: TGCAGCGTTGAGGAACAGGGGTCCTACGAGCAGTACTTC. It translates to CSVEEQGSYEQYF.

The CDR3 loop reads CATSDSGTPYNEQFF. The CDR3 DNA follows: TGTGCCACCAGTGATTCCGGGACCCCCTACAATGAGCAGTTCTTC. The rearrangement links TRBV24-1 to TRBJ2-1; D might be TRBD1 or TRBD2, each matching 5 bases. CDR1 is KGHDR and CDR2 is SFDVKD in the germline V gene. The CDR3 extends over 15 amino acids. V was shortened by 2 bases and J by 2 bases, with 9 bases between the two germline ends.

This chain links TRBV12-3 or TRBV12-4 with TRBJ1-1; D gene uncertain. The CDR3 length is 13 residues. The V and J ends lost 6 bases and 4 bases respectively, with 12 bases between them. The CDR3 sequence: CASRLSRGTEAFF. DNA of the CDR3: TGTGCCAGCAGGCTTTCTCGGGGCACTGAAGCTTTCTTT.

V is TRBV5-1 and J is TRBJ2-5; TRBD1 matches 7 bases. The CDR3 loop spans 13 amino acids. The J segment lost 4 bases and the V segment lost 4 bases, leaving 4 bases of the junction unmatched. Germline CDR1 reads SGHRS; CDR2 reads YFSETQ. Here the CDR3 reads CASSQDRPETQYF. CDR3 DNA: TGCGCCAGCAGCCAGGACAGGCCAGAGACCCAGTACTTC.

There are a few counts of this clonotype. This chain uses TRBV7-2 with TRBJ2-1; D possibly matches TRBD1 or TRBD2 (6 bases each). The germline gives CDR1 SGHTA, CDR2 FQGNSA. The CDR3 sequence is 16 residues long. Trimming took off 5 bases at V and 2 bases at J, with 16 bases between the two ends. CDR3 nucleotide sequence: TGTGCCAGCAGCCGAGCCGGGGGCGGGGCCTACAATGAGCAGTTCTTC. Its translation is CASSRAGGGAYNEQFF.

This clonotype has only a few counts. The V call is TRBV5-1, the J call TRBJ1-2; D might be TRBD1 (5 bases). Germline loops: CDR1 SGHRS, CDR2 YFSETQ. The CDR3 is made up of 14 amino acids. V dropped 0 bases and J dropped 2 bases, with 8 bases sitting between them. The CDR3 DNA reads TGCGCCAGCAGCTTGGCCGGGGACAACTATGGCTACACCTTC. Its protein is CASSLAGDNYGYTF.

The chain recombines TRBV20-1 with TRBJ1-2, with 8 bases matching TRBD1. This CDR3 contains 12 residues. Trimming took 5 bases from V and 8 from J; bases not matched to a gene: 7. Germline V gene data show CDR1 as DFQATT and CDR2 as SNEGSKA (reference sequence). The CDR3, as DNA: TGCAGTGCTCCCTCAGGGGGCGAGGGCTACACCTTC. Protein product: CSAPSGGEGYTF.